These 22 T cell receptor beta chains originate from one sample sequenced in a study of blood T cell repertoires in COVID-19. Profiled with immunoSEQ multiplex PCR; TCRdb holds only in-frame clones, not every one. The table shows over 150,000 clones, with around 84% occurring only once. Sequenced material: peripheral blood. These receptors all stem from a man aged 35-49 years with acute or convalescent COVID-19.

The chain's CDR3 is CASSTAGPNTEAFF. Here the CDR3 DNA reads TGTGCCAGCAGCACAGCGGGTCCGAACACTGAAGCTTTCTTT. The V gene is TRBV11-2, the J gene TRBJ1-1; D unclear. This CDR3 spans 14 amino acids. V lost 5 bases and J 1 base, leaving 11 bases between the germline ends. Looked up from germline, CDR1 is SGHAT and CDR2 is FQNNGV.

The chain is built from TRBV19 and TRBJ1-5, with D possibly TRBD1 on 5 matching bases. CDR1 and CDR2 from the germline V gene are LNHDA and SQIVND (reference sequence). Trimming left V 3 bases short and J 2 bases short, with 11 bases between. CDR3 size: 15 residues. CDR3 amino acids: CASSINLGGNQPQHF. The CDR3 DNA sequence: TGTGCCAGTAGTATCAACCTAGGGGGCAATCAGCCCCAGCATTTT.

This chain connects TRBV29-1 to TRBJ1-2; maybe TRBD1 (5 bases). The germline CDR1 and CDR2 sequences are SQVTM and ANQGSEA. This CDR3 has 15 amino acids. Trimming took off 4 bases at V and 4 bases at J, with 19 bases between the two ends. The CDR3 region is CSVASNDRGGYGYTF. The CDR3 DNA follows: TGCAGCGTTGCAAGTAATGATAGGGGAGGCTATGGCTACACCTTC. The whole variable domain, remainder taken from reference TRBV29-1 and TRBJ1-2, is SAVISQKPSRDICQRGTSLTIQCQVDSQVTMMFWYRQQPGQSLTLIATANQGSEATYESGFVIDKFPISRPNLTFSTLTVSNMSPEDSSIYLCSVASNDRGGYGYTFGSGTRLTVV.

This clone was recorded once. In nucleotides, the CDR3 is TGTGCTAGTGGTTTGAACAGGGGGCGGACAGATACGCAGTATTTT. It codes for CASGLNRGRTDTQYF. This chain links TRBV12-5 with TRBJ2-3; 9 positions agree with TRBD1. Trimming removed 2 bases from V and 3 bases from J; junction bases left unmatched: 3. This CDR3 comprises 15 residues. From germline, CDR1 is LGHNT and CDR2 FRNRAP.

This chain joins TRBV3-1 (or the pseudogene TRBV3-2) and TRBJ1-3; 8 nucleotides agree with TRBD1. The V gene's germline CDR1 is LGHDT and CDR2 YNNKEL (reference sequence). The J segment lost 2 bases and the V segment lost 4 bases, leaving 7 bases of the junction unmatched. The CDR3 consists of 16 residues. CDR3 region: CASSLIRGPTGNTIYF. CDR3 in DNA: TGTGCCAGCAGCCTCATCAGGGGGCCGACTGGAAACACCATATATTTT.

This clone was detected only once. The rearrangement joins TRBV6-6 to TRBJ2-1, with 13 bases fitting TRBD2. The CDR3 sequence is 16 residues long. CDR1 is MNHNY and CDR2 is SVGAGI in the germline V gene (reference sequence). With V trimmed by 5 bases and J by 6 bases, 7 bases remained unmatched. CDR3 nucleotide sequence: TGTGCCAGCAGTCCGGACACTAGCGGGGGGGTCAATGAGCAGTTCTTC. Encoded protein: CASSPDTSGGVNEQFF.

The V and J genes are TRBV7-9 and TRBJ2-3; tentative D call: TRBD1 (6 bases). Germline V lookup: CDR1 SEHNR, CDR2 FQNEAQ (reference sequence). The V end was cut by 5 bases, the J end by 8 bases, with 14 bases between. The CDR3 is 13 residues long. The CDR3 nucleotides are TGTGCCAGCAGCCCCTGGCAGGGGTTTACGCAGTATTTT. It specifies CASSPWQGFTQYF.

The CDR3 spells CASSFWTGNNGYTF. CDR3 sequence (DNA): TGTGCCAGCAGCTTTTGGACAGGGAATAATGGCTACACCTTC. V and J are TRBV5-6 and TRBJ1-2; 8 nucleotides line up with TRBD1. V shed 2 bases, J shed 6 bases, and the junction held 6 bases outside the gene matches. Germline assignment: CDR1 SGHDT and CDR2 YYEEEE. This CDR3 has 14 amino acids. Looking up the rest from reference TRBV5-6 and TRBJ1-2 gives the full variable domain: DAGVTQSPTHLIKTRGQQVTLRCSPKSGHDTVSWYQQALGQGPQFIFQYYEEEERQRGNFPDRFSGHQFPNYSSELNVNALLLGDSALYLCASSFWTGNNGYTFGSGTRLTVV.

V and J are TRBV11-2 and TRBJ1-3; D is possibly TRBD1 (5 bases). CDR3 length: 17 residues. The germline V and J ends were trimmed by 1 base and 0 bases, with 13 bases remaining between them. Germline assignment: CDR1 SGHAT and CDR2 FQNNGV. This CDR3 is CASSLGRGLSSGNTIYF. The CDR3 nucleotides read TGTGCCAGCAGCTTAGGTCGGGGACTCTCCTCTGGAAACACCATATATTTT.

The DNA of the CDR3 is TGTGCCAGCCGGGACCAGGGCGGGGGGTCCCAGTACTTC. This translates into CASRDQGGGSQYF. The chain is built from TRBV2 and TRBJ2-5, with 8 positions matching TRBD2. V lost 8 bases to trimming and J lost 9 bases; unmatched junction nucleotides: 11. The CDR3 totals 13 residues. Germline loops: CDR1 SNHLY, CDR2 FYNNEI. Variable domain in full (rest from reference TRBV2 and TRBJ2-5): EPEVTQTPSHQVTQMGQEVILRCVPISNHLYFYWYRQILGQKVEFLVSFYNNEISEKSEIFDDQFSVERPDGSNFTLKIRSTKLEDSAMYFCASRDQGGGSQYFGPGTRLLVL.

Here the CDR3 DNA reads TGTGCCACCAGCTCAGGGGGCGGAACCGGGGAGCTGTTTTTT. The encoded protein is CATSSGGGTGELFF. The chain joins TRBV15 to TRBJ2-2; 8 nucleotides agree with TRBD1. V shed 5 bases, J shed 5 bases, and the junction held 4 bases outside the gene matches. The germline V gene encodes CDR1 LNHNV and CDR2 YYDKDF (reference sequence). The CDR3 has 14 amino acids.

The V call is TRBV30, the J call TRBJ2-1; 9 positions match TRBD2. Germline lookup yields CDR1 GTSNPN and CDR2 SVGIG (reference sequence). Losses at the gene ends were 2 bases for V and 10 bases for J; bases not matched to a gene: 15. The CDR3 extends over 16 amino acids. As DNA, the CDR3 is TGTGCCTGGAGTATCTTCTCTGGGACTAGCATATGGGAGCAGTTCTTC. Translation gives CAWSIFSGTSIWEQFF.

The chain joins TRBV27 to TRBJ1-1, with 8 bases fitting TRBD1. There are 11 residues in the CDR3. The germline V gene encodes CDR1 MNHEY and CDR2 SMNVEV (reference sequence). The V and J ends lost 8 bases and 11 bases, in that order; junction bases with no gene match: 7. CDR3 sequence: CASYDRGGAFF. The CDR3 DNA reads TGTGCCAGCTACGACAGGGGCGGCGCTTTCTTT.

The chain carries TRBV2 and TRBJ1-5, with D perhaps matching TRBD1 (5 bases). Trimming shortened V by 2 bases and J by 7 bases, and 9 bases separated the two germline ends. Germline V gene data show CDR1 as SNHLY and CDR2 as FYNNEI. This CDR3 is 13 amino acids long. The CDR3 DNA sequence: TGTGCCAGCAGTGAATCAGGGAGGCAGCCCCAGCATTTT. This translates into CASSESGRQPQHF. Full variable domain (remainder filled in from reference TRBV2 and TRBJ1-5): EPEVTQTPSHQVTQMGQEVILRCVPISNHLYFYWYRQILGQKVEFLVSFYNNEISEKSEIFDDQFSVERPDGSNFTLKIRSTKLEDSAMYFCASSESGRQPQHFGDGTRLSIL.

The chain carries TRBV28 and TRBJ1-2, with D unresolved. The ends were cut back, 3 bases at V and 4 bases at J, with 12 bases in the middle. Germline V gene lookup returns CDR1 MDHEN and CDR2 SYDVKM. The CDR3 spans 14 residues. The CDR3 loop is CASSFVQVSYGYTF. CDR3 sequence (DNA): TGTGCCAGCAGTTTCGTGCAGGTCAGCTATGGCTACACCTTC.

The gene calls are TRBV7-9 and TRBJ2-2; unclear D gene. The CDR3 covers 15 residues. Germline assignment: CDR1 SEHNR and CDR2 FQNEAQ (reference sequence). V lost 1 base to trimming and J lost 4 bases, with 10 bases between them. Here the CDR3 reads CASSLEYSVTGELFF. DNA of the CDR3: TGTGCCAGCAGCTTAGAATATTCCGTCACCGGGGAGCTGTTTTTT.

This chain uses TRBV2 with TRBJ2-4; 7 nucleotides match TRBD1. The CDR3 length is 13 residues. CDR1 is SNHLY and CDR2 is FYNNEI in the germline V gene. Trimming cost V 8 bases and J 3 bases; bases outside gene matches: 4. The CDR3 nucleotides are TGTGCCAGCCGCCGGGACAGCAAAAACATTCAGTACTTC. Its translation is CASRRDSKNIQYF.

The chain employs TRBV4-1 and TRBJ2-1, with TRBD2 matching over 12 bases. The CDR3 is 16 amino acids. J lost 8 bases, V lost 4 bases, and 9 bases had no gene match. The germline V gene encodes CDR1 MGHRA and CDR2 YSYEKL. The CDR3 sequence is CASSPVGLAGSDEQFF. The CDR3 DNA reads TGCGCCAGCAGCCCCGTCGGACTAGCGGGGTCCGATGAGCAGTTCTTC.

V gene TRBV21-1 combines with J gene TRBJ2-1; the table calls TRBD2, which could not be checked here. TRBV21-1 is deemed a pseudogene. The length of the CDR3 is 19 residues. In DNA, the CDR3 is TGTGCCAGCCACGGACCAGGAGGGGTTGAGTTTGGATCCTACAATGAGCAGTTCTTC. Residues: CASHGPGGVEFGSYNEQFF.

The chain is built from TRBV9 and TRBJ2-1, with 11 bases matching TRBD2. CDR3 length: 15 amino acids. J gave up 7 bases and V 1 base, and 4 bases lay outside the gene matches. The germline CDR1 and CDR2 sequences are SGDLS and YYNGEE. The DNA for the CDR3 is TGTGCCAGCAGCGTAACTAGCGGGGGATTAAATGAGCAGTTCTTC. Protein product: CASSVTSGGLNEQFF.

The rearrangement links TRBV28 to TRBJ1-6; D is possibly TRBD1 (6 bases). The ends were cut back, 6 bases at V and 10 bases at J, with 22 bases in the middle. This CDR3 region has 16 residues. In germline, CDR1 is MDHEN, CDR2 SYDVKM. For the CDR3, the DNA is TGTGCCAGCAGACTAGGCGGGGGCGGATCGAGCTCACCCCTCCACTTT. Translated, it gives CASRLGGGGSSSPLHF.

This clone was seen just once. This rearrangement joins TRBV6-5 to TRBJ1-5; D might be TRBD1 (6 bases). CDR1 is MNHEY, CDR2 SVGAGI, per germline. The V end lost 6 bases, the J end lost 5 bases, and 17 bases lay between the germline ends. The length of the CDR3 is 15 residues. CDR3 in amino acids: CASSQGTTSYQPQHF. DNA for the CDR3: TGTGCCAGCAGCCAGGGGACGACCAGTTATCAGCCCCAGCATTTT.